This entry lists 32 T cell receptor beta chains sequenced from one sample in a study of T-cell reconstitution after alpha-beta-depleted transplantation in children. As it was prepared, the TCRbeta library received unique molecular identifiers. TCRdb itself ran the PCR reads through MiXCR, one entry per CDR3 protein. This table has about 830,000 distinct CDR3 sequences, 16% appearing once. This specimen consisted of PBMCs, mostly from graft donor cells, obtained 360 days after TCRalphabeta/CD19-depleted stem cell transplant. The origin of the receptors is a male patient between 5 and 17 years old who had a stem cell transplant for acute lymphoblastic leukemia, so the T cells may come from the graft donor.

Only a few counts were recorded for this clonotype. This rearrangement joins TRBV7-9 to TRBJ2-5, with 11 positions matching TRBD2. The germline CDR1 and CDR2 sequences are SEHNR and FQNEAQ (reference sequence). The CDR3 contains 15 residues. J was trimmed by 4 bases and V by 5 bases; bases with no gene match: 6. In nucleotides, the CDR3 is TGTGCCAGCAGCCCCTCACTAGCGGGAGCAGAGACCCAGTACTTC. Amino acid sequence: CASSPSLAGAETQYF.

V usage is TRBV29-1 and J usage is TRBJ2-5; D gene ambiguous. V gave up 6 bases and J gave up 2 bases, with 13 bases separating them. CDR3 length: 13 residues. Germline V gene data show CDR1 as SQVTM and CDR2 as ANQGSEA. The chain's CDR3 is CSVRRVRQETQYF. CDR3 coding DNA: TGCAGCGTCCGCCGGGTCAGGCAAGAGACCCAGTACTTC.

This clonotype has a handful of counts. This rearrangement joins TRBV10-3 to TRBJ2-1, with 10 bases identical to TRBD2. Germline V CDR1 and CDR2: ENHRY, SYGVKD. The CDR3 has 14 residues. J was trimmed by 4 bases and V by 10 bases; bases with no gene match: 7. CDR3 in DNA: TGTGCCACCTCTAGCGGGGGTTCTTACAATGAGCAGTTCTTC. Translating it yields CATSSGGSYNEQFF.

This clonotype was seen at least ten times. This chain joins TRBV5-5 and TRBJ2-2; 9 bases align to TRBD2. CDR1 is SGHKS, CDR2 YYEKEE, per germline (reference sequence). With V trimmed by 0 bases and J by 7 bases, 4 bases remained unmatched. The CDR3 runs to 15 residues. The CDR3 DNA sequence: TGTGCCAGCAGCTTGGGAACTAGCGGGCACGGGGAGCTGTTTTTT. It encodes CASSLGTSGHGELFF.

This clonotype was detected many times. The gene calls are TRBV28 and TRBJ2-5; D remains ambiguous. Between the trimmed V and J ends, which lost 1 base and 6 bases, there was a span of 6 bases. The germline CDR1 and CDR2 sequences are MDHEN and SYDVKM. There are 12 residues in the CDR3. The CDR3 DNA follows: TGTGCCAGCAGTTTATCGGCGAAGACCCAGTACTTC. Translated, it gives CASSLSAKTQYF.

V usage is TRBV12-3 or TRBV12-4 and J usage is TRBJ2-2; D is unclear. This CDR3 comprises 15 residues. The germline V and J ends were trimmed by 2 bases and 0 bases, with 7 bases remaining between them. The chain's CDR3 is CASSLRPSNTGELFF. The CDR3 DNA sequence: TGTGCCAGCAGTTTAAGACCCTCGAACACCGGGGAGCTGTTTTTT.

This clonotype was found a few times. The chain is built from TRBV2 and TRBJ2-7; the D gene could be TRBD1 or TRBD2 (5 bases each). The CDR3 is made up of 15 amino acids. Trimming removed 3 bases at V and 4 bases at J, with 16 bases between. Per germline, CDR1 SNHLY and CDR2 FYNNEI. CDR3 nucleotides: TGTGCCAGCAGTGAGACACTAGGGGCACTATACGAGCAGTACTTC. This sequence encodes CASSETLGALYEQYF.

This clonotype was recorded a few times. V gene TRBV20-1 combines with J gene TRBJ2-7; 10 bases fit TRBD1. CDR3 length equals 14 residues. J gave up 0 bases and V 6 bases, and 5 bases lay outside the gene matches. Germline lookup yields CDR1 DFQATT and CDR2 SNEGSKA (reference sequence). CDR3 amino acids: CSADGQGDSYEQYF. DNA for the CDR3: TGCAGTGCCGACGGACAGGGGGACTCCTACGAGCAGTACTTC.

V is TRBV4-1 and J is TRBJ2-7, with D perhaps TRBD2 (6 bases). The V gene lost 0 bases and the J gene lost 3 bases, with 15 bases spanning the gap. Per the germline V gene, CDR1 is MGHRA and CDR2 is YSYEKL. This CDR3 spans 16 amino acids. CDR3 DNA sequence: TGCGCCAGCAGCCAAGATCATGGGGGAGGTATCTACGAGCAGTACTTC. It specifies CASSQDHGGGIYEQYF.

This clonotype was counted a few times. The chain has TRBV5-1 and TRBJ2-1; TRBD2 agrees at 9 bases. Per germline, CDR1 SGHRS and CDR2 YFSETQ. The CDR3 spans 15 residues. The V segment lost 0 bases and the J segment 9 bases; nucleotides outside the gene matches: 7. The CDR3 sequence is CASSLDFAGGFEQFF. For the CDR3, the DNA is TGCGCCAGCAGCTTGGACTTCGCGGGAGGGTTTGAGCAGTTCTTC.

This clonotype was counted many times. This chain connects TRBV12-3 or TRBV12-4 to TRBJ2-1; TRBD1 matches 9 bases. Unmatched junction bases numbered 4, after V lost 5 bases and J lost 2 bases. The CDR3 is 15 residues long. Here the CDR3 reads CASSPDRGPYNEQFF. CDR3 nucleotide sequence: TGTGCCAGCAGTCCGGACAGGGGCCCCTACAATGAGCAGTTCTTC.

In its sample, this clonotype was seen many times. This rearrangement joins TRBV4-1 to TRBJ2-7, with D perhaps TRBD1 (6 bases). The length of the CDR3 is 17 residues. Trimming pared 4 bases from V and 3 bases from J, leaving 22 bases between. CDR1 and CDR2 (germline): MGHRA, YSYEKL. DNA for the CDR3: TGCGCCAGCAGCCCACAGGGCCAGCGGAGTAGAAACTACGAGCAGTACTTC. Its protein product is CASSPQGQRSRNYEQYF.

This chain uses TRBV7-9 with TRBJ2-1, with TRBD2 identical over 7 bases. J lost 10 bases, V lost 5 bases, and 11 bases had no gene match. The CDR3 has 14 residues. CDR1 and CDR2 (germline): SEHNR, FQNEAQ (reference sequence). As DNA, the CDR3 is TGTGCCAGCAGCCCCTTGGAGGGAGCGGGAGAGCAGTTCTTC. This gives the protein CASSPLEGAGEQFF.

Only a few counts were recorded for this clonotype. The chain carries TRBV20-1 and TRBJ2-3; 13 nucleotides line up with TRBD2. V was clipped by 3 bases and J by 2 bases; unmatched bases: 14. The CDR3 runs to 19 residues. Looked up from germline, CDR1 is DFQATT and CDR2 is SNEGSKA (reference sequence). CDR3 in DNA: TGCAGTGCTAGTGTTCAGTCATTAGGACTAGCGGGAGTCACAGATACGCAGTATTTT. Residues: CSASVQSLGLAGVTDTQYF.

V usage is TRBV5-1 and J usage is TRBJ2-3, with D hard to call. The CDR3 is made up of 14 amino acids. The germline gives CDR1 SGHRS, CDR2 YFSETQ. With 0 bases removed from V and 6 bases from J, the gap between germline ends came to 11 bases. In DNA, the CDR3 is TGCGCCAGCAGCTTGGAGCTCATGGCGGATACGCAGTATTTT. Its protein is CASSLELMADTQYF.

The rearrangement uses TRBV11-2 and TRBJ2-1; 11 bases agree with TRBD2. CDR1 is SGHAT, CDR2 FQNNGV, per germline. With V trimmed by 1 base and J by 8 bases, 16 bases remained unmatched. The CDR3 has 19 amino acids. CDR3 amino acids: CASSLGLAGKTPLIYEQFF. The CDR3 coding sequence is TGTGCCAGCAGCTTAGGACTAGCGGGAAAGACCCCTCTTATCTATGAGCAGTTCTTC.

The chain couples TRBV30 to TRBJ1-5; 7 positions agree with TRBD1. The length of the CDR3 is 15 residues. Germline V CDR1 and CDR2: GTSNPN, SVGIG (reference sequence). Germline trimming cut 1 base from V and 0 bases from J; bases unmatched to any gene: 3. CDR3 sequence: CAWSGQGHSNQPQHF. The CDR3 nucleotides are TGTGCCTGGAGTGGACAGGGTCATAGCAATCAGCCCCAGCATTTT. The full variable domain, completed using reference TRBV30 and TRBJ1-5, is SQTIHQWPATLVQPVGSPLSLECTVEGTSNPNLYWYRQAAGRGLQLLFYSVGIGQISSEVPQNLSASRPQDRQFILSSKKLLLSDSGFYLCAWSGQGHSNQPQHFGDGTRLSIL.

CDR3 in DNA: TGTGCCAGCACCGTTCAGGGTGTATCGACTGAAGCTTTCTTT. Translation: CASTVQGVSTEAFF. J is TRBJ1-1 and V is TRBV5-5; D is possibly TRBD1 (5 bases). V was pared by 6 bases and J by 5 bases, with 17 bases between. The germline V gene has CDR1 SGHKS and CDR2 YYEKEE (reference sequence). CDR3 length: 14 amino acids. The variable domain in full, with the rest retrieved from reference TRBV5-5 and TRBJ1-1, is DAGVTQSPTHLIKTRGQQVTLRCSPISGHKSVSWYQQVLGQGPQFIFQYYEKEERGRGNFPDRFSARQFPNYSSELNVNALLLGDSALYLCASTVQGVSTEAFFGQGTRLTVV.

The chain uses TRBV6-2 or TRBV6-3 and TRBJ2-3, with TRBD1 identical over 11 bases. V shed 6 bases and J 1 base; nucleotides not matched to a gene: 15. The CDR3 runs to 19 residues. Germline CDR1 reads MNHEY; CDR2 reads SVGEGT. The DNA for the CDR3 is TGTGCCAGCAGACGATGGGACAGGGGGTACCCGGATGGCACAGATACGCAGTATTTT. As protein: CASRRWDRGYPDGTDTQYF.

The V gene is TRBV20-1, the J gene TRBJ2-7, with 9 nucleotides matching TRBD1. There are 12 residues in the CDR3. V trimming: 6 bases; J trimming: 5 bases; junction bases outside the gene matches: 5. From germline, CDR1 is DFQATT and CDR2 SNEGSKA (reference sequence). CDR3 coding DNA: TGCAGTGCCCACCGGGACAGGGACGAGCAGTACTTC. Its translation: CSAHRDRDEQYF.

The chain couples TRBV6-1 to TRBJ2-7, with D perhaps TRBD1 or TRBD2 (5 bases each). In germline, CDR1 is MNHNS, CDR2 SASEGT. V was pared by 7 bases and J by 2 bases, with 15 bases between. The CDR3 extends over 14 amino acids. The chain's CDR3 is CASTPSQGPYEQYF. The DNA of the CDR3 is TGTGCCAGCACCCCATCCCAGGGACCCTACGAGCAGTACTTC.

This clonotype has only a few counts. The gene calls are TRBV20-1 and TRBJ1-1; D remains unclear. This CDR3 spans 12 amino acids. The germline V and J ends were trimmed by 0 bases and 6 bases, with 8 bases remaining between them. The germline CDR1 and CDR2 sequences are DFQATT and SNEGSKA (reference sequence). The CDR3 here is CSAREPLAEAFF. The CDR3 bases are TGCAGTGCTAGAGAGCCCCTGGCTGAAGCTTTCTTT.

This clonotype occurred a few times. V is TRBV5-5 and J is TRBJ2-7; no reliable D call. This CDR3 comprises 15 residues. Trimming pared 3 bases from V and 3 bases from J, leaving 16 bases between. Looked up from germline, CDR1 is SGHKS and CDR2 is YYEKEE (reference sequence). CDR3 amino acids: CASSSGPVSYYEQYF. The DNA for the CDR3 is TGTGCCAGCAGCTCTGGACCTGTTTCCTACTACGAGCAGTACTTC.

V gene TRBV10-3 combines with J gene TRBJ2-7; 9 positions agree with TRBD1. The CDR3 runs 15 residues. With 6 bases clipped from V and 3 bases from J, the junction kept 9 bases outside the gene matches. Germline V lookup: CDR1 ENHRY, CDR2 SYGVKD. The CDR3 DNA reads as TGTGCCATCAGGCAGGCCGGGACAGGGTACTACGAGCAGTACTTC. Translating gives CAIRQAGTGYYEQYF.

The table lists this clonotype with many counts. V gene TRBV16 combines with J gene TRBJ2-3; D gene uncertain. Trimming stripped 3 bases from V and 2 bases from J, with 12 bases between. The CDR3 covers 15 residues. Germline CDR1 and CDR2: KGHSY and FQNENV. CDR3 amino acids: CASSHDGFNTDTQYF. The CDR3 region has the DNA TGTGCCAGCAGCCATGATGGGTTTAACACAGATACGCAGTATTTT.

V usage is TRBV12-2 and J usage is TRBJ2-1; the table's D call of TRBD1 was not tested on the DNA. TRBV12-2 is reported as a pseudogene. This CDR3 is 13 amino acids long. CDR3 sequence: CASRARTGDEQFF. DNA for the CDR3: TGTGCAAGTCGCGCTCGGACCGGGGATGAGCAGTTCTTC.

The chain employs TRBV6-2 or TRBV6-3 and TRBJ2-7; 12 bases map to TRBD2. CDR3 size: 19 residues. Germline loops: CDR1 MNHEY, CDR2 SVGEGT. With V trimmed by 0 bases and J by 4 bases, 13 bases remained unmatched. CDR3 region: CASSYSLGIGLAGQYEQYF. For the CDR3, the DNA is TGTGCCAGCAGTTACTCACTCGGGATTGGACTAGCGGGACAGTACGAGCAGTACTTC.

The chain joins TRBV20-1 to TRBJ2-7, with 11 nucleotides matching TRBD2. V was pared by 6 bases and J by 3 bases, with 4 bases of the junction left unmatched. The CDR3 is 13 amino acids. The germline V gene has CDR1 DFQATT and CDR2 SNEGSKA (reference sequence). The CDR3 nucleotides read TGCAGTGCGCCGGGACTAGCGGACTACGAGCAGTACTTC. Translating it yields CSAPGLADYEQYF.

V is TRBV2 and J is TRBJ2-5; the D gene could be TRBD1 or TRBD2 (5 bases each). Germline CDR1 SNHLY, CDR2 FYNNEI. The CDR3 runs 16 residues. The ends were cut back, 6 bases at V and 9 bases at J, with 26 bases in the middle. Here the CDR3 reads CASSSSPWDVEEPQYF. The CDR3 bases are TGTGCCAGCAGCTCTTCTCCGTGGGACGTTGAAGAACCCCAGTACTTC.

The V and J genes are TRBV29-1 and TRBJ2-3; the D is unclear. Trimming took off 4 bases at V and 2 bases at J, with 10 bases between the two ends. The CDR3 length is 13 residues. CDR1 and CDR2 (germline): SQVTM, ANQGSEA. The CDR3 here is CSVVRLSTDTQYF. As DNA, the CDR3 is TGCAGCGTTGTACGGCTTTCCACAGATACGCAGTATTTT.

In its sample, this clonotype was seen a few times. CDR3 nucleotides: TGCAGTGCTAGGGGAGGGGCCAAAAACATTCAGTACTTC. It encodes CSARGGAKNIQYF. The rearrangement uses TRBV20-1 and TRBJ2-4, with TRBD2 matching over 7 bases. This CDR3 is 13 amino acids long. The germline V gene encodes CDR1 DFQATT and CDR2 SNEGSKA (reference sequence). The junction had 0 bases not matched to a gene; V was cut back by 3 bases and J by 1 base.

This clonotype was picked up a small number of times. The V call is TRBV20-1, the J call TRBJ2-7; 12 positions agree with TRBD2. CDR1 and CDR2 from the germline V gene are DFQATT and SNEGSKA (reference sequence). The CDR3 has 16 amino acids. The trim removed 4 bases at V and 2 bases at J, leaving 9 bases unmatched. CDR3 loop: CSATGTSGSQPYEQYF. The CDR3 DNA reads TGCAGTGCTACCGGGACTAGCGGGTCTCAACCCTACGAGCAGTACTTC.